These 8 T cell receptor beta chains were all obtained from the same sample, sequenced in a study of human T cells and chemical hapten exposure. Time point meaning: patch test 2, 6 weeks after DPC sensitization. Sample treatment: therapeutic diphenylcyclopropenone sensitization with weekly scalp DPC. Each CDR3 protein is one row after TCRdb ran MiXCR on the RACE reads. The sample yields 85,000 to 95,000 distinct CDR3 sequences, 8% to 13% seen once. The sample here was whole blood, taken in connection with sensitization to the hapten diphenylcyclopropenone (DPC). The receptors were sampled from a man between 35 and 55 years old with alopecia areata. Some clones in this sample may be carry-over from other donors' samples.

This clonotype was counted many times. CDR3 coding DNA: TGTGCCAGCAGCCAAGACAGCAACTATGGCTACACCTTC. It translates to CASSQDSNYGYTF. V and J are TRBV3-1 and TRBJ1-2; D uncertain. This CDR3 has 13 residues. Germline V CDR1 and CDR2: LGHDT, YNNKEL (reference sequence). Trimming shortened V by 0 bases and J by 2 bases, and 4 bases separated the two germline ends.

This clonotype was counted only a few times. The gene calls are TRBV3-1 and TRBJ1-6; tentatively, D is TRBD1 (5 bases). V lost 3 bases, J lost 7 bases, and 7 bases lay in between. This CDR3 spans 13 amino acids. Germline CDR1 LGHDT, CDR2 YNNKEL (reference sequence). The CDR3 DNA sequence: TGTGCCAGCAGCCAGGGGCCGAATTCACCCCTCCACTTT. Translated, it gives CASSQGPNSPLHF.

This clonotype was detected many times. This sequence joins TRBV6-2 or TRBV6-3 and TRBJ2-7; 8 bases line up with TRBD1. The V gene end was trimmed by 5 bases and the J gene end by 5 bases; junction bases not matched to a gene: 5. Germline V CDR1 and CDR2: MNHEY, SVGEGT. CDR3 length equals 13 residues. CDR3 nucleotides: TGTGCCAGCAGTCCCAGGGGGCGAAACGAGCAGTACTTC. This codes for CASSPRGRNEQYF.

This rearrangement joins TRBV10-3 to TRBJ2-7; no reliable D call. In germline, CDR1 is ENHRY, CDR2 SYGVKD. With 8 bases removed from V and 5 bases from J, the gap between germline ends came to 10 bases. CDR3 size: 11 residues. The DNA for the CDR3 is TGTGCCATCCGAGCCTACGACGAGCAGTACTTC. Its protein is CAIRAYDEQYF.

In its sample, this clonotype was seen a few times. This chain links TRBV27 with TRBJ1-6; 9 bases match TRBD1. The CDR3 length is 18 residues. Germline V gene data show CDR1 as MNHEY and CDR2 as SMNVEV (reference sequence). Unmatched junction bases numbered 14, after V lost 1 base and J lost 10 bases. The CDR3 here is CASSLFPPIQGAQSPLHF. In DNA, the CDR3 is TGTGCCAGCAGTTTATTCCCCCCCATACAGGGGGCTCAGTCACCCCTCCACTTT.

This clonotype was seen a few times. The rearrangement links TRBV6-5 to TRBJ1-1, with D unclear. V was pared by 7 bases and J by 5 bases, with 8 bases between. There are 11 residues in the CDR3. Germline CDR1 and CDR2: MNHEY and SVGAGI. The CDR3 bases are TGTGCCAGCAAGATGGAGACTGAAGCTTTCTTT. It specifies CASKMETEAFF.

The gene calls are TRBV19 and TRBJ1-1; D is unclear. V was clipped by 8 bases and J by 2 bases, with 24 bases between them. The V gene's germline CDR1 is LNHDA and CDR2 SQIVND (reference sequence). The CDR3 sequence is 17 residues long. CDR3 DNA: TGTGCCAGTGCCCGCCCTTTAGGACCGTCGATAAACACTGAAGCTTTCTTT. Encoded protein: CASARPLGPSINTEAFF.

The J gene is TRBJ1-6, the V gene TRBV20-1, with 10 bases fitting TRBD1. Per the germline V gene, CDR1 is DFQATT and CDR2 is SNEGSKA (reference sequence). This CDR3 spans 16 amino acids. Losses at the gene ends were 6 bases for V and 9 bases for J; bases not matched to a gene: 14. The CDR3 region has the DNA TGCAGTGCCCCCGCCGGGACAGGGGTGTTCGGTTCACCCCTCCACTTT. This sequence encodes CSAPAGTGVFGSPLHF.